This TCR beta chain was captured in a study of T cell changes during pregnancy in multiple sclerosis. Per the germline V gene, CDR1 is SGHNT and CDR2 is YENEEA. Trimming removed 4 bases from V and 6 bases from J, with 13 bases in between. This CDR3 has 13 amino acids. Clones were read by immunoSEQ multiplex PCR, and TCRdb kept only the in-frame ones, dropping some. Here the sample spans about 49,000 clones, 90% to 95% being singletons. V and J are TRBV11-3 and TRBJ2-7; D perhaps matches TRBD1 (6 bases). The receptor was isolated from a female donor with multiple sclerosis, enrolled in a pregnancy study. Sample: peripheral blood, taken after pregnancy. The CDR3, as DNA: TGTGCCAGCAGCTATGCAGGGGTAGGCGAGCAGTACTTC. Encoded protein: CASSYAGVGEQYF.